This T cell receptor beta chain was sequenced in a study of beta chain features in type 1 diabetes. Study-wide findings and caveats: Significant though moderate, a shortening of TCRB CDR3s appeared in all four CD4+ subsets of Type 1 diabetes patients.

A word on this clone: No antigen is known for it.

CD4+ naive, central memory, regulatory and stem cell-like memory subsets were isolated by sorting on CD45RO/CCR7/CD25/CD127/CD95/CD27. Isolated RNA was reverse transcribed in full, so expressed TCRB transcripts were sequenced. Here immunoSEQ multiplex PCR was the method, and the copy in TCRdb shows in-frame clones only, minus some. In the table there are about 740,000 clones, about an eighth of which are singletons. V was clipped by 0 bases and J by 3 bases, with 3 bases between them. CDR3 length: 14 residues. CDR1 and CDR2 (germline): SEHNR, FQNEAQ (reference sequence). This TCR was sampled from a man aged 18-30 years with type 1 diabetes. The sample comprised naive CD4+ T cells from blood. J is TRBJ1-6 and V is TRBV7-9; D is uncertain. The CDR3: CASSLAGYNSPLHF. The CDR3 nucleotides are TGTGCCAGCAGCTTAGCAGGCTATAATTCACCCCTCCACTTT.